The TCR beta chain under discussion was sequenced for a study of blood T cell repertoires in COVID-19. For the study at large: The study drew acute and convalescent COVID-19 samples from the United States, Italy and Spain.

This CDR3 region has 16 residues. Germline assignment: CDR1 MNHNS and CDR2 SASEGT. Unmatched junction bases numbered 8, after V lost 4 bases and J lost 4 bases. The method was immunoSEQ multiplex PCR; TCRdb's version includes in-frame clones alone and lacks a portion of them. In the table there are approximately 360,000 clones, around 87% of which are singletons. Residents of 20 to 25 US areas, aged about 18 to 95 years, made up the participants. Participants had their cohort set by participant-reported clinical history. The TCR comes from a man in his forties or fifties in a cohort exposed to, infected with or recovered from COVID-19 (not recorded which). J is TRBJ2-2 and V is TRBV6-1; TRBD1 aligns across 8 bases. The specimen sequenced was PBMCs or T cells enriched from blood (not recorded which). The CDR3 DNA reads TGTGCCAGCAGTGGAGGACAGGGAATAATCACCGGGGAGCTGTTTTTT. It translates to CASSGGQGIITGELFF.